This T cell receptor (beta chain) emerged from a study of T cell responses to AZD1222 COVID-19 vaccine. The length of the CDR3 is 14 residues. V was shortened by 5 bases and J by 3 bases, with 12 bases between the two germline ends. Germline V lookup: CDR1 SGHVS, CDR2 FNYEAQ. Generated by immunoSEQ multiplex PCR, the TCRdb table keeps only in-frame clones and is missing some. The sample includes about 120,000 clones, roughly 91% of them seen just once. This TCR came from an adult in good health. The chain recombines TRBV7-6 with TRBJ2-3; D gene uncertain. Material: peripheral blood, obtained on day 0 of AZD1222 vaccination. The chain's CDR3 is CASSPLGLTDTQYF. The DNA of the CDR3 is TGTGCCAGCAGCCCCTTGGGCCTGACAGATACGCAGTATTTT.